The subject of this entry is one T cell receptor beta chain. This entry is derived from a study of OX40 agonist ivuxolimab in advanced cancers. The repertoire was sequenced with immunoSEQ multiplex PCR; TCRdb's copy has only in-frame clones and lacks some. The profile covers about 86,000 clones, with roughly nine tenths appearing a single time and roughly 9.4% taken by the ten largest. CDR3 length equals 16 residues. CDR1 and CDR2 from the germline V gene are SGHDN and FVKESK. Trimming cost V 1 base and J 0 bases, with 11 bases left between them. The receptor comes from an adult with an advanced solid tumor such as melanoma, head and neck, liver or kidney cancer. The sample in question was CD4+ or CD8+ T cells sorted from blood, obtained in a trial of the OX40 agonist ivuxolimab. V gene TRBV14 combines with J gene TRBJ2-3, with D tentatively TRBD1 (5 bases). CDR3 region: CASSQGIKGSTDTQYF. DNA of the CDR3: TGTGCCAGCAGCCAAGGAATAAAGGGGAGCACAGATACGCAGTATTTT. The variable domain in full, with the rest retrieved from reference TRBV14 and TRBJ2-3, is EAGVTQFPSHSVIEKGQTVTLRCDPISGHDNLYWYRRVMGKEIKFLLHFVKESKQDESGMPNNRFLAERTGGTYSTLKVQPAELEDSGVYFCASSQGIKGSTDTQYFGPGTRLTVL.